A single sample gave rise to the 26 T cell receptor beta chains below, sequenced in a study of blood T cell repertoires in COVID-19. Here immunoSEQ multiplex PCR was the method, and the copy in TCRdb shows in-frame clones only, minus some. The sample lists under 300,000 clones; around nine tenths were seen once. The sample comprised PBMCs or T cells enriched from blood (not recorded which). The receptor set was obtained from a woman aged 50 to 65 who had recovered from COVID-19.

The CDR3 DNA reads as TGTGCCAGCAGCCAAGTTCTCGGCAGGTTCGGCGAGCAGTACTTC. This sequence encodes CASSQVLGRFGEQYF. The genes are TRBV3-1 (or the pseudogene TRBV3-2) and TRBJ2-7; no firm D call. Germline V gene sequence: CDR1 LGHDT, CDR2 YNNKEL (reference sequence). Trimming pared 1 base from V and 6 bases from J, leaving 16 bases between. The CDR3 runs 15 residues.

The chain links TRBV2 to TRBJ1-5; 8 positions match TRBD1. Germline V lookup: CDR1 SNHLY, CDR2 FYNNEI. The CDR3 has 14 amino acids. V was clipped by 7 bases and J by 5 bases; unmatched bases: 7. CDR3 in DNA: TGTGCCAGCACTTCGACAGGGGAAGATCAGCCCCAGCATTTT. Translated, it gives CASTSTGEDQPQHF.

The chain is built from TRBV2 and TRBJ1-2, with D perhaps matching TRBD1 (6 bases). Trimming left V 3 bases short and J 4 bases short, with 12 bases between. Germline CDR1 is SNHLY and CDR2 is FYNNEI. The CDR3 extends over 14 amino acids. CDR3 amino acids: CASSEGGQGYGYTF. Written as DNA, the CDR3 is TGTGCCAGCAGTGAGGGGGGGCAAGGCTATGGCTACACCTTC.

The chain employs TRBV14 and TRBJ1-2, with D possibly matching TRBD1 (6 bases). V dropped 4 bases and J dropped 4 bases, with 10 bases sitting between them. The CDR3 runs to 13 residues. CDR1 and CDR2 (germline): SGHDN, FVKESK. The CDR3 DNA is TGTGCCAGCAGCCGAGACAGGCTCTATGGCTACACCTTC. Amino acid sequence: CASSRDRLYGYTF. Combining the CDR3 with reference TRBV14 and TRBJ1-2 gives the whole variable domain EAGVTQFPSHSVIEKGQTVTLRCDPISGHDNLYWYRRVMGKEIKFLLHFVKESKQDESGMPNNRFLAERTGGTYSTLKVQPAELEDSGVYFCASSRDRLYGYTFGSGTRLTVV.

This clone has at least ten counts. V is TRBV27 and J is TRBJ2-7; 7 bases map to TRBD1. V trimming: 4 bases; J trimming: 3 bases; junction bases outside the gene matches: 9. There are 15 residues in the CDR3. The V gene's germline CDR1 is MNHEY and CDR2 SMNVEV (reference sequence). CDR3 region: CASSSLRTGFYEQYF. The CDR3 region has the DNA TGTGCCAGCAGTTCACTCAGGACAGGTTTCTACGAGCAGTACTTC.

The DNA for the CDR3 is TGTGCCAGCAGCTTAGGGGGGGGTCTCCGACTCTACGAGCAGTACTTC. Protein sequence: CASSLGGGLRLYEQYF. The gene calls are TRBV11-2 and TRBJ2-7; TRBD2 aligns across 7 bases. This CDR3 has 16 amino acids. J gave up 3 bases and V 1 base, and 9 bases lay outside the gene matches. Germline lookup yields CDR1 SGHAT and CDR2 FQNNGV.

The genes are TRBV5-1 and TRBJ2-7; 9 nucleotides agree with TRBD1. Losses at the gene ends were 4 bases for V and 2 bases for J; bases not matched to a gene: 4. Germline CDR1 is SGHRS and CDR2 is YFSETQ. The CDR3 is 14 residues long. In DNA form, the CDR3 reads TGCGCCAGCAGCAAGGACAGGGGACCCTACGAGCAGTACTTC. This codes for CASSKDRGPYEQYF.

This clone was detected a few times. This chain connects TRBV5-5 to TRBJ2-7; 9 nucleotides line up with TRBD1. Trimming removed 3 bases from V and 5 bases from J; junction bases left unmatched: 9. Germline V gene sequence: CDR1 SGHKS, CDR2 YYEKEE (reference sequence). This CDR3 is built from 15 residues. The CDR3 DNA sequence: TGTGCCAGCAGCTCTACTTTAGGGACAGGGAACGAGCAGTACTTC. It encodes CASSSTLGTGNEQYF.

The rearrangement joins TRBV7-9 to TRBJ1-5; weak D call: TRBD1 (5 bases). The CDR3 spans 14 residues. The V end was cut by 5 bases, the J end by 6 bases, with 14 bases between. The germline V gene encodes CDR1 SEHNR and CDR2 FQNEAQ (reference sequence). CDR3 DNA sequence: TGTGCCAGCAGCACCCAGGGTAGCGGTCAGCCCCAGCATTTT. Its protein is CASSTQGSGQPQHF.

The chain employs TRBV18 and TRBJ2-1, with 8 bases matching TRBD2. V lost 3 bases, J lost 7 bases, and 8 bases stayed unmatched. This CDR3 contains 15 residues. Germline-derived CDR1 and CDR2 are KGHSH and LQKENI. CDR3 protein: CASSPGIAGMNEQFF. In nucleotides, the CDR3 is TGTGCCAGCTCACCGGGAATAGCGGGAATGAATGAGCAGTTCTTC.

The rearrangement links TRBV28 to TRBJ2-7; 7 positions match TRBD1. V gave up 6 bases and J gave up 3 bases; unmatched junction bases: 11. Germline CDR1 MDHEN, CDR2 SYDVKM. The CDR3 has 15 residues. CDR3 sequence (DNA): TGTGCCAGCAGAAAGACAGGGAGAATGAGCTACGAGCAGTACTTC. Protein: CASRKTGRMSYEQYF.

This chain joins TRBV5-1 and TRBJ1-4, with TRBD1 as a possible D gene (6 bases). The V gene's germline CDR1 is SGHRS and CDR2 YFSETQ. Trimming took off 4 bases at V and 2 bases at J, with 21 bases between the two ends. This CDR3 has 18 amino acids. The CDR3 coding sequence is TGCGCCAGCAGCCCTGGTGAACAGGGATTATCTACTAATGAAAAACTGTTTTTT. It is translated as CASSPGEQGLSTNEKLFF.

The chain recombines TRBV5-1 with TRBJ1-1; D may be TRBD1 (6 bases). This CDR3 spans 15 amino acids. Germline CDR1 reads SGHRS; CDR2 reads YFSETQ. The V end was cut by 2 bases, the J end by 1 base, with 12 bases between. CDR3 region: CASSLQGLGNTEAFF. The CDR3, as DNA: TGCGCCAGCAGCTTACAGGGTTTGGGGAACACTGAAGCTTTCTTT.

In nucleotides, the CDR3 is TGTGCCAGCAGCTCTAAGGTCAGGGCAGATACGCAGTATTTT. This encodes CASSSKVRADTQYF. This chain uses TRBV7-2 with TRBJ2-3; D is possibly TRBD1 (5 bases). The CDR3 is 14 amino acids. The germline V gene encodes CDR1 SGHTA and CDR2 FQGNSA. Trimming took off 4 bases at V and 4 bases at J, with 12 bases between the two ends.

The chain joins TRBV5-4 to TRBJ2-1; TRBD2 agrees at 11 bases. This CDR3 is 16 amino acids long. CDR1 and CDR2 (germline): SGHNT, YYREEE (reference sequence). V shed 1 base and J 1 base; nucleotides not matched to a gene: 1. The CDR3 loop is CASSLLAGGSYNEQFF. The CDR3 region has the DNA TGTGCCAGCAGCTTGCTAGCGGGAGGTTCCTACAATGAGCAGTTCTTC.

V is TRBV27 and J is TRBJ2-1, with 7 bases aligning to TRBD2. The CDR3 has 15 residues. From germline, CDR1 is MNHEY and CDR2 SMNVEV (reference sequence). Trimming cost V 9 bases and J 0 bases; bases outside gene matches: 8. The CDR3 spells CASSRGVSSYNEQFF. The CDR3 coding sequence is TGTGCCAGTTCCCGGGGGGTTAGCTCCTACAATGAGCAGTTCTTC.

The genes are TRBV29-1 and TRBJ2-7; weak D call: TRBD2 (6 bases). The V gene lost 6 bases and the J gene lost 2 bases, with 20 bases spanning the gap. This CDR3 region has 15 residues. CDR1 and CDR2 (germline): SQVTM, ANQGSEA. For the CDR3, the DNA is TGCAGCGTCCGGGGTCCGGAGGGTGTCCCCTACGAGCAGTACTTC. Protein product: CSVRGPEGVPYEQYF.

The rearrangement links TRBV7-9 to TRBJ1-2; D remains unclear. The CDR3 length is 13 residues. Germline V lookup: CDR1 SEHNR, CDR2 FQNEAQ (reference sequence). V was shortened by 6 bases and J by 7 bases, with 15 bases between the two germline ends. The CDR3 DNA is TGTGCCAGCAGTTCGACGGAGGGCAGTGGCTACACCTTC. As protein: CASSSTEGSGYTF.

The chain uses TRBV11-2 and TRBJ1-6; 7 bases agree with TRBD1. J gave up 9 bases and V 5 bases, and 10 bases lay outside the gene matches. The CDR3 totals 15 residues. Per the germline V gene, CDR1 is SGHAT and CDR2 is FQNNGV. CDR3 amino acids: CASSALTGVGSPLHF. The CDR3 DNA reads TGTGCCAGCAGCGCCCTAACAGGGGTTGGTTCACCCCTCCACTTT. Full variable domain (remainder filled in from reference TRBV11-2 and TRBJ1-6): EAGVAQSPRYKIIEKRQSVAFWCNPISGHATLYWYQQILGQGPKLLIQFQNNGVVDDSQLPKDRFSAERLKGVDSTLKIQPAKLEDSAVYLCASSALTGVGSPLHFGNGTRLTVT.

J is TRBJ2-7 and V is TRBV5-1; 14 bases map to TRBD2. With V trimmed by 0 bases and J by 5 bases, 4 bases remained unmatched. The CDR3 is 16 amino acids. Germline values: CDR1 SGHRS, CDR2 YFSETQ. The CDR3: CASSLETSGRAHEQYF. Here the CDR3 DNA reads TGCGCCAGCAGCTTGGAGACTAGCGGGAGGGCCCACGAGCAGTACTTC.

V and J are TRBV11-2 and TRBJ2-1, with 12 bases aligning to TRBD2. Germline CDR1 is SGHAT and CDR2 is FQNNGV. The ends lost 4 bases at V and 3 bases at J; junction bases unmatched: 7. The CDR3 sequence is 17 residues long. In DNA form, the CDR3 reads TGTGCCAGCAGCTACTATAGGACTAGCGGGAACTACAATGAGCAGTTCTTC. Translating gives CASSYYRTSGNYNEQFF. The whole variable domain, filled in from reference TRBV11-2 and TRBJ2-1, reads EAGVAQSPRYKIIEKRQSVAFWCNPISGHATLYWYQQILGQGPKLLIQFQNNGVVDDSQLPKDRFSAERLKGVDSTLKIQPAKLEDSAVYLCASSYYRTSGNYNEQFFGPGTRLTVL.

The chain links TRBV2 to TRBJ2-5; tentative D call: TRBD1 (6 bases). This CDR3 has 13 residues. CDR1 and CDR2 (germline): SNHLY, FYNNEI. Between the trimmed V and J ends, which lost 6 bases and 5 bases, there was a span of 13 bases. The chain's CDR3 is CASRIQGLETQYF. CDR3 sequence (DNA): TGTGCCAGCAGGATTCAGGGGCTGGAGACCCAGTACTTC.

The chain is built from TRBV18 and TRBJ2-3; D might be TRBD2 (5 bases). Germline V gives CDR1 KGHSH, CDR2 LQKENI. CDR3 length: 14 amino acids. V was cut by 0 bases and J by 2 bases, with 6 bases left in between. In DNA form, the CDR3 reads TGTGCCAGCTCACCACCGACTATCACAGATACGCAGTATTTT. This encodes CASSPPTITDTQYF.

For the CDR3, the DNA is TGTGCCAGCAGCGCGGACAGGAATTCACCCCTCCACTTT. Protein sequence: CASSADRNSPLHF. The chain employs TRBV7-8 and TRBJ1-6; 7 bases line up with TRBD1. V trimming: 5 bases; J trimming: 7 bases; junction bases outside the gene matches: 2. CDR1 and CDR2 (germline): SGHVS, FQNEAQ. This CDR3 is 13 amino acids long. Full variable domain (outside the CDR3, taken from reference TRBV7-8 and TRBJ1-6): GAGVSQSPRYKVAKRGQDVALRCDPISGHVSLFWYQQALGQGPEFLTYFQNEAQLDKSGLPSDRFFAERPEGSVSTLKIQRTQQEDSAVYLCASSADRNSPLHFGNGTRLTVT.

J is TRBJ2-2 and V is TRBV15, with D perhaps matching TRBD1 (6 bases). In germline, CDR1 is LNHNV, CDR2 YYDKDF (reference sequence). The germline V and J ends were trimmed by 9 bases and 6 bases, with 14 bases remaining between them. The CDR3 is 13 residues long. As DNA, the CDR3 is TGTGCCACGGGCACAGGGCTAGCCGGGGAGCTGTTTTTT. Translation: CATGTGLAGELFF.

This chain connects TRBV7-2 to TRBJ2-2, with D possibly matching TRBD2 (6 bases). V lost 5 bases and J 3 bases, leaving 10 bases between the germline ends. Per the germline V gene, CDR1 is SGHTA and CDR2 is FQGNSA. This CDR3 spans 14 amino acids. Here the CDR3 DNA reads TGTGCCAGCAGCACGCGGGGATACACCGGGGAGCTGTTTTTT. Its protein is CASSTRGYTGELFF.